The rows below give T cell receptor beta chains drawn from one sample of a study of T cell responses to AZD1222 COVID-19 vaccine. TCRdb's table, derived via immunoSEQ multiplex PCR, lists solely in-frame clones and lacks some. The sample lists about 61,000 clones, around nine tenths seen once, with just under 5% in the top ten. The material was peripheral blood, obtained on day 0 of AZD1222 vaccination. The receptors derive from an adult in good health. The CDR3 runs from the conserved cysteine through the conserved F or W. Fields, in order: V gene, clone size, J gene, D gene, CDR3 DNA, CDR3 protein. D genes are given only for firm matches. Some rows have no size entry. The others give once, few or many, or a class for an expanded clone.

V gene: TRBV12-5; clone size: NA; J gene: TRBJ2-7; D gene: NA; CDR3 DNA: TGTGCTAGTGCCGCCGGGTCCCAAAGCTCCTACGAGCAGTACTTC; CDR3 protein: CASAAGSQSSYEQYF
V gene: TRBV6-5; clone size: NA; J gene: TRBJ2-5; D gene: NA; CDR3 DNA: TGTGCCAGCAGTACAACAGGTACCGAAGAGACCCAGTACTTC; CDR3 protein: CASSTTGTEETQYF
V gene: TRBV5-1; clone size: NA; J gene: TRBJ2-5; D gene: NA; CDR3 DNA: TGCGCCAGCAGCTTGGGATACAGAGGACAAGAGACCCAGTACTTC; CDR3 protein: CASSLGYRGQETQYF
V gene: TRBV21-1; clone size: NA; J gene: TRBJ1-2; D gene: NA; CDR3 DNA: TGTGCCAGCCCTCGGGGGCCAAAGGGGGATGGCTACACCTTC; CDR3 protein: CASPRGPKGDGYTF
V gene: TRBV20-1; clone size: once; J gene: TRBJ1-1; D gene: NA; CDR3 DNA: TGCAGTGCTAGTAGGGCAGGGACGAACACTGAAGCTTTCTTT; CDR3 protein: CSASRAGTNTEAFF
V gene: TRBV5-1; clone size: NA; J gene: TRBJ2-1; D gene: TRBD1; CDR3 DNA: TGCGCCAGCAGCTTGCCCCCAAAACAGGGGGCTGATAATGAGCAGTTCTTC; CDR3 protein: CASSLPPKQGADNEQFF
V gene: TRBV27; clone size: once; J gene: TRBJ1-1; D gene: NA; CDR3 DNA: TGTGCCAGCAGTTTTGGCCAGTGGCCGGCTGAAGCTTTCTTT; CDR3 protein: CASSFGQWPAEAFF
V gene: TRBV4-2; clone size: NA; J gene: TRBJ1-4; D gene: TRBD1; CDR3 DNA: TGTGCCAGCAGCCAACAGGGACAGGGTGCAGGAGCAACTAATGAAAAACTGTTTTTT; CDR3 protein: CASSQQGQGAGATNEKLFF
V gene: TRBV3-1/TRBV3-2; clone size: few; J gene: TRBJ1-2; D gene: NA; CDR3 DNA: TGTGCCAGCAGCCACTCCTATGGCTACACCTTC; CDR3 protein: CASSHSYGYTF
V gene: TRBV9; clone size: NA; J gene: TRBJ1-2; D gene: NA; CDR3 DNA: TGTGCCAGCAGCCCCACGCCCGGAGCTAACTATGGCTACACCTTC; CDR3 protein: CASSPTPGANYGYTF
V gene: TRBV6-1; clone size: NA; J gene: TRBJ2-1; D gene: NA; CDR3 DNA: TGTGCCAGCAGTGAAAGTCCGGGCCTCAATGAGCAGTTCTTC; CDR3 protein: CASSESPGLNEQFF
V gene: TRBV2; clone size: NA; J gene: TRBJ2-2; D gene: TRBD2; CDR3 DNA: TGTGCCAGCTCCGGGACTAGCGTGGCCGGGGAGCTGTTTTTT; CDR3 protein: CASSGTSVAGELFF
V gene: TRBV5-5; clone size: NA; J gene: TRBJ1-1; D gene: NA; CDR3 DNA: TGTGCCAGCAGCTTGGGACACCAGAACACTGAAGCTTTCTTT; CDR3 protein: CASSLGHQNTEAFF
V gene: TRBV12-3/TRBV12-4; clone size: NA; J gene: TRBJ1-1; D gene: TRBD1; CDR3 DNA: TGTGCCAGCAGTATACAGGGGAATGAAGCTTTCTTT; CDR3 protein: CASSIQGNEAFF
V gene: TRBV2; clone size: NA; J gene: TRBJ2-7; D gene: TRBD1; CDR3 DNA: TGTGCCAGCAGTGAAGGGACAGGGGGCGTCTACGAGCAGTACTTC; CDR3 protein: CASSEGTGGVYEQYF
V gene: TRBV29-1; clone size: NA; J gene: TRBJ1-1; D gene: NA; CDR3 DNA: TGCAGCGTTGAAAAGGGGAGGGACACTGAAGCTTTCTTT; CDR3 protein: CSVEKGRDTEAFF
V gene: TRBV5-1; clone size: NA; J gene: TRBJ1-1; D gene: NA; CDR3 DNA: TGCGCCAGCAGCTTGCCTATGGGGAACACTGAAGCTTTCTTT; CDR3 protein: CASSLPMGNTEAFF
V gene: TRBV2; clone size: NA; J gene: TRBJ1-3; D gene: NA; CDR3 DNA: TGTGCCAGCAGGCAGGACACGGGCACCATATATTTT; CDR3 protein: CASRQDTGTIYF
V gene: TRBV5-1; clone size: NA; J gene: TRBJ2-3; D gene: NA; CDR3 DNA: TGCGCCAGCAGCTCCTTAGGTAGCTTCACAGATACGCAGTATTTT; CDR3 protein: CASSSLGSFTDTQYF
V gene: TRBV18; clone size: NA; J gene: TRBJ2-1; D gene: NA; CDR3 DNA: TGTGCCAGCTCACCACGGGCAGAGAACAATGAGCAGTTCTTC; CDR3 protein: CASSPRAENNEQFF
V gene: TRBV12-5; clone size: NA; J gene: TRBJ2-7; D gene: NA; CDR3 DNA: TGTGCTAGTGGTTTAGGCAGGGTAGGCTACGAGCAGTACTTC; CDR3 protein: CASGLGRVGYEQYF
V gene: TRBV2; clone size: NA; J gene: TRBJ1-1; D gene: TRBD1; CDR3 DNA: TGTGCCAGCAGTGAGGCGGGCAGGGGGCTAAGTGAAGCTTTCTTT; CDR3 protein: CASSEAGRGLSEAFF
V gene: TRBV7-2; clone size: NA; J gene: TRBJ2-7; D gene: TRBD1; CDR3 DNA: TGTGCCAGCAGCTTAGCACGGACAGGGTCTAACGAGCAGTACTTC; CDR3 protein: CASSLARTGSNEQYF
V gene: TRBV12-3/TRBV12-4; clone size: NA; J gene: TRBJ1-5; D gene: NA; CDR3 DNA: TGTGCCAGCACTTCCGCATATCAGCCCCAGCATTTT; CDR3 protein: CASTSAYQPQHF
V gene: TRBV24-1; clone size: NA; J gene: TRBJ2-3; D gene: TRBD2; CDR3 DNA: TGTGCCACCAGTGAGTCGGCCTGGACTAGCGGGGGAGGAGATACGCAGTATTTT; CDR3 protein: CATSESAWTSGGGDTQYF
V gene: TRBV19; clone size: NA; J gene: TRBJ1-5; D gene: NA; CDR3 DNA: TGTGCCAGTAGGCTGGGGCTCTCCGGTGGCAATCAGCCCCAGCATTTT; CDR3 protein: CASRLGLSGGNQPQHF
V gene: TRBV7-3; clone size: NA; J gene: TRBJ1-1; D gene: NA; CDR3 DNA: TGTGCCAGCAGCTTGGGTATGAACACTGAAGCTTTCTTT; CDR3 protein: CASSLGMNTEAFF
V gene: TRBV6-5; clone size: NA; J gene: TRBJ1-2; D gene: NA; CDR3 DNA: TGTGCCAGCAGCCTCAGGGGATGGAATGGCTACACCTTC; CDR3 protein: CASSLRGWNGYTF
V gene: TRBV18; clone size: NA; J gene: TRBJ2-3; D gene: TRBD2; CDR3 DNA: TGTGCCAGCTCACCAAGGAGCGGGAGCTCCACAGATACGCAGTATTTT; CDR3 protein: CASSPRSGSSTDTQYF
V gene: TRBV11-2; clone size: NA; J gene: TRBJ1-2; D gene: NA; CDR3 DNA: TGTGCCAGCAGCCCCCGTCGAAAGGGCCCCGCCTCCTTC; CDR3 protein: CASSPRRKGPASF
V gene: TRBV2; clone size: NA; J gene: TRBJ1-5; D gene: TRBD1; CDR3 DNA: TGTGCCAGCACTGGGGACAGCCATAGCAATCAGCCCCAGCATTTT; CDR3 protein: CASTGDSHSNQPQHF
V gene: TRBV28; clone size: NA; J gene: TRBJ2-7; D gene: TRBD1; CDR3 DNA: TGTGCCAGCAGTTCTCCCGGGACAGGGGGTTCCTACGAGCAGTACTTC; CDR3 protein: CASSSPGTGGSYEQYF
V gene: TRBV6-5; clone size: NA; J gene: TRBJ2-5; D gene: TRBD1; CDR3 DNA: TGTGCCAGCAGCCTCAGGGGGCTTGGAGAGACCCAGTACTTC; CDR3 protein: CASSLRGLGETQYF
V gene: TRBV5-1; clone size: few; J gene: TRBJ1-4; D gene: TRBD1; CDR3 DNA: TGCGCCAGCAGCTTGCAGGACAGGGTTAATGAAAAACTGTTTTTT; CDR3 protein: CASSLQDRVNEKLFF
V gene: TRBV10-3; clone size: NA; J gene: TRBJ1-1; D gene: NA; CDR3 DNA: TGTGCCATCAGTGCTCGGGACGGGAACACTGAAGCTTTCTTT; CDR3 protein: CAISARDGNTEAFF
V gene: TRBV7-2; clone size: NA; J gene: TRBJ1-4; D gene: NA; CDR3 DNA: TGTGCCAGCAGCTTAGCGCCCAGGGGAGAAGAAAAACTGTTTTTT; CDR3 protein: CASSLAPRGEEKLFF
V gene: TRBV19; clone size: few; J gene: TRBJ1-5; D gene: TRBD1; CDR3 DNA: TGTGCCAGTAGTCCCCAGGGGGATCAGCCCCAGCATTTT; CDR3 protein: CASSPQGDQPQHF
V gene: TRBV6-5; clone size: NA; J gene: TRBJ1-1; D gene: NA; CDR3 DNA: TGTGCCAGCACCCCGGGGGATGACACTGAAGCTTTCTTT; CDR3 protein: CASTPGDDTEAFF
V gene: TRBV7-6; clone size: NA; J gene: TRBJ1-5; D gene: NA; CDR3 DNA: TGTGCCAGCAGCTTAGCTTCCGGAGGTGGTCAGCCCCAGCATTTT; CDR3 protein: CASSLASGGGQPQHF
V gene: TRBV7-9; clone size: NA; J gene: TRBJ2-1; D gene: NA; CDR3 DNA: TGTGCCAGCAGCCCCACCGGGACGCTTTACAATGAGCAGTTCTTC; CDR3 protein: CASSPTGTLYNEQFF
V gene: TRBV30; clone size: NA; J gene: TRBJ1-5; D gene: NA; CDR3 DNA: TGTGCCTGGAGACGTGACAGAGATCAGCCCCAGCATTTT; CDR3 protein: CAWRRDRDQPQHF
V gene: TRBV6-5; clone size: NA; J gene: TRBJ2-7; D gene: TRBD2; CDR3 DNA: TGTGCCAGCAGTTACTCAGCGGGGGCACGCTCCTACGAGCAGTACTTC; CDR3 protein: CASSYSAGARSYEQYF
V gene: TRBV18; clone size: NA; J gene: TRBJ1-3; D gene: NA; CDR3 DNA: TGTGCCAGCTCGTACGCTACGCCAAGCTCTGGAAACACCATATATTTT; CDR3 protein: CASSYATPSSGNTIYF
V gene: TRBV28; clone size: NA; J gene: TRBJ1-1; D gene: NA; CDR3 DNA: TGTGCCAGCAGTTTAGACACCGGCCGCACTGAAGCTTTCTTT; CDR3 protein: CASSLDTGRTEAFF
V gene: TRBV7-3; clone size: once; J gene: TRBJ2-5; D gene: TRBD2; CDR3 DNA: TGTGCCAGCAGCTTAACCCCTGGACTAGCGGGGGTGGAGACCCAGTACTTC; CDR3 protein: CASSLTPGLAGVETQYF
V gene: TRBV2; clone size: NA; J gene: TRBJ2-7; D gene: NA; CDR3 DNA: TGTGCCAGCAGGGTGGCCTACGAGCAGTACTTC; CDR3 protein: CASRVAYEQYF
V gene: TRBV5-4; clone size: NA; J gene: TRBJ1-4; D gene: NA; CDR3 DNA: TGTGCCAGCAGCTCACAAGGTCGTAATGAAAAACTGTTTTTT; CDR3 protein: CASSSQGRNEKLFF
V gene: TRBV7-8; clone size: NA; J gene: TRBJ1-5; D gene: NA; CDR3 DNA: TGTGCCAGCAGCTTATCGGTCCGTCAGCCCCAGCATTTT; CDR3 protein: CASSLSVRQPQHF
V gene: TRBV5-6; clone size: NA; J gene: TRBJ2-7; D gene: NA; CDR3 DNA: TGTGCCAGCAGCTTGGTAGGGTGGCAGAAATCCTACGAGCAGTACTTC; CDR3 protein: CASSLVGWQKSYEQYF
V gene: TRBV19; clone size: NA; J gene: TRBJ1-3; D gene: NA; CDR3 DNA: TGTGCCAGTAGTATTGGGAGGGGTCTCGAGGCCTCTGGAAACACCATATATTTT; CDR3 protein: CASSIGRGLEASGNTIYF
V gene: TRBV27; clone size: NA; J gene: TRBJ2-5; D gene: NA; CDR3 DNA: TGTGCCAGCAGTTCTTTGGGGGGTAGTTCAGAGACCCAGTACTTC; CDR3 protein: CASSSLGGSSETQYF